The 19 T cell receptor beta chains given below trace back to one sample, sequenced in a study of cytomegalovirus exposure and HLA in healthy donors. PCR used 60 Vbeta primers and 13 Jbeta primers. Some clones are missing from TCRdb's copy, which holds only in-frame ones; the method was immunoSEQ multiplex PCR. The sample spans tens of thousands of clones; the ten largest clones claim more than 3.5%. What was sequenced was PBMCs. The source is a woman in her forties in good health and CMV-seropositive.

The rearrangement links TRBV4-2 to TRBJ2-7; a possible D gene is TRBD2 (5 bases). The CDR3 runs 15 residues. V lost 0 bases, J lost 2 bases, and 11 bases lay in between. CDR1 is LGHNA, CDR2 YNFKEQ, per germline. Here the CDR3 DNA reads TGTGCCAGCAGCCAAGAGGGGTTTAGCGCCTACGAGCAGTACTTC. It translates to CASSQEGFSAYEQYF.

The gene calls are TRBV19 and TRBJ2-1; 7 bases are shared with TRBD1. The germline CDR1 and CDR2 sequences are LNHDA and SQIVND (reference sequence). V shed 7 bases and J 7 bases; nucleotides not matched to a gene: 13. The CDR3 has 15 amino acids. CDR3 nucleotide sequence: TGTGCCAGTATCAACAGGGGAGTAGGTTGGAATGAGCAGTTCTTC. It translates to CASINRGVGWNEQFF.

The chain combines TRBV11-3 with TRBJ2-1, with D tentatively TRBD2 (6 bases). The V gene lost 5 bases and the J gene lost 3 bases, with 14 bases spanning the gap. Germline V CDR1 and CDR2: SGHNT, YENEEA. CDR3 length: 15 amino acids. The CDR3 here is CASSSSGYNYNEQFF. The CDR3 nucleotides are TGTGCCAGCAGCAGTAGCGGATACAACTACAATGAGCAGTTCTTC.

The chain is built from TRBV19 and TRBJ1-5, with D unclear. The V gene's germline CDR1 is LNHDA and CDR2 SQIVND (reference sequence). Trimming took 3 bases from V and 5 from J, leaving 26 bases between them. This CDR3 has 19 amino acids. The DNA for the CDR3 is TGTGCCAGTAGTATTGCCCGTCGCAGGCGCTCGCGGGTGGATCAGCCCCAGCATTTT. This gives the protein CASSIARRRRSRVDQPQHF.

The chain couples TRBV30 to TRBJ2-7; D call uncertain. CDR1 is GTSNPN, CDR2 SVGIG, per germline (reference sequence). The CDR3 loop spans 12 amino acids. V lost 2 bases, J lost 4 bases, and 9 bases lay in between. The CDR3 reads CAWSPTPYEQYF. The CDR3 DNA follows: TGTGCCTGGAGTCCCACACCTTACGAGCAGTACTTC.

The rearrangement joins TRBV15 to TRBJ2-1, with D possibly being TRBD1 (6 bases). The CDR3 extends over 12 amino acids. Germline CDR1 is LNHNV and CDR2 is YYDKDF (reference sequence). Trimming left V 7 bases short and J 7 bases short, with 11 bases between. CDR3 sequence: CATTPDRNEQFF. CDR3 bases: TGTGCCACCACCCCCGACAGGAATGAGCAGTTCTTC.

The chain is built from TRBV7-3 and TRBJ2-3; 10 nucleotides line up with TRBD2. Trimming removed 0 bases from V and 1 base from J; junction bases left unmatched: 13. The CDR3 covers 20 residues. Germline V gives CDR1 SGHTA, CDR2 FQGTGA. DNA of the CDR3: TGTGCCAGCAGCTTAACGGGGCGAGGACTAGCGGCGACGGGCACAGATACGCAGTATTTT. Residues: CASSLTGRGLAATGTDTQYF.

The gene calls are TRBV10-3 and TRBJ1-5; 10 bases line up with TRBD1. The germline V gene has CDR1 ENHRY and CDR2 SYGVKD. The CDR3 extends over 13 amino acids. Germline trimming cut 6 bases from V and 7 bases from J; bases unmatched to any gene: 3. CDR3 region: CAISPGQGQPQHF. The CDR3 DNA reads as TGTGCCATCAGCCCGGGACAGGGGCAGCCCCAGCATTTT.

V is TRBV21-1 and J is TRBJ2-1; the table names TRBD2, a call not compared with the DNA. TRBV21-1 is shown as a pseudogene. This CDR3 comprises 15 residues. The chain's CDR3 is CASSKAEREVDEQFF. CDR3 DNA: TGTGCCAGCAGCAAAGCGGAGCGGGAGGTGGATGAGCAGTTCTTC.

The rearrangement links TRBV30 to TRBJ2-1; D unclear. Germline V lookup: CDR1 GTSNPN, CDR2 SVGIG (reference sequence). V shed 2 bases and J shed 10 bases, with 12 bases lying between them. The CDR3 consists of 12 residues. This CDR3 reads CAWSPFVGEQFF. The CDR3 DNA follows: TGTGCCTGGAGTCCTTTTGTCGGGGAGCAGTTCTTC.

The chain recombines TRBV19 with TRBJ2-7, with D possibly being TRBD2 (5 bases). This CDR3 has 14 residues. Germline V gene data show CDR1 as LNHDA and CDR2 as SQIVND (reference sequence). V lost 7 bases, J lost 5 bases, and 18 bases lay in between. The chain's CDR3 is CASNSGKGGHEQYF. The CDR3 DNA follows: TGTGCCAGTAACTCCGGGAAAGGTGGCCACGAGCAGTACTTC. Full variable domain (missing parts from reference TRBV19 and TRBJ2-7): DGGITQSPKYLFRKEGQNVTLSCEQNLNHDAMYWYRQDPGQGLRLIYYSQIVNDFQKGDIAEGYSVSREKKESFPLTVTSAQKNPTAFYLCASNSGKGGHEQYFGPGTRLTVT.

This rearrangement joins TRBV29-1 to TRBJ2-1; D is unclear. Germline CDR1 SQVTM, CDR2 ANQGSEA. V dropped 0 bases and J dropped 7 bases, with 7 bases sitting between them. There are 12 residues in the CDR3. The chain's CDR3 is CSVEDSRNEQFF. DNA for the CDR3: TGCAGCGTTGAAGATTCTCGGAATGAGCAGTTCTTC.

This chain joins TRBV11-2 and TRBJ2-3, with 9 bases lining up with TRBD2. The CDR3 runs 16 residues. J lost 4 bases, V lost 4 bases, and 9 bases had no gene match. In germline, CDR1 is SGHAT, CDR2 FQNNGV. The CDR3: CASSSLRGGRSDTQYF. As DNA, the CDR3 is TGTGCCAGCAGCTCCTTGCGGGGGGGAAGGTCAGATACGCAGTATTTT.

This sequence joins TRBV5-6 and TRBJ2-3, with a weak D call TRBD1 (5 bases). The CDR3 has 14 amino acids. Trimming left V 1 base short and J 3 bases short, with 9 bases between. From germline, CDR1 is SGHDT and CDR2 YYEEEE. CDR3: CASSLPQGTDTQYF. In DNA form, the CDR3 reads TGTGCCAGCAGCTTGCCCCAGGGAACAGATACGCAGTATTTT.

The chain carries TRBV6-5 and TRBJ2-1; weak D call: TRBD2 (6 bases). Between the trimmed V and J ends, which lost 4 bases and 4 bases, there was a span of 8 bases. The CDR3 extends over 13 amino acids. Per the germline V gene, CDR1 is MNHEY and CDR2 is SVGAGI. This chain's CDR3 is CASSSGLYNEQFF. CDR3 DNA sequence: TGTGCCAGCAGTTCGGGACTTTACAATGAGCAGTTCTTC.

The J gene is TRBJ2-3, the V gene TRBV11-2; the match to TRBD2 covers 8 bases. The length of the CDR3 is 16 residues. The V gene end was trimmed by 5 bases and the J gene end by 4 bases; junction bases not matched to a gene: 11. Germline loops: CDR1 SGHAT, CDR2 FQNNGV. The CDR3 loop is CASSHLQRERADTQYF. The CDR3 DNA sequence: TGTGCCAGCAGCCATTTACAGCGGGAGCGCGCAGATACGCAGTATTTT.

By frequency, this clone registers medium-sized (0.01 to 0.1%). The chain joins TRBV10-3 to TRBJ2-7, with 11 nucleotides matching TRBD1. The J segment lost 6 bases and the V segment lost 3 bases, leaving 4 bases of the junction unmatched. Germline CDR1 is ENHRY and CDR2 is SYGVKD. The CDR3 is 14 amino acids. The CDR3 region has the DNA TGTGCCATCAGTGATCGGACAGGGGGCACCGAGCAGTACTTC. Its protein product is CAISDRTGGTEQYF.

Written as DNA, the CDR3 is TGTGCCAGCAGTCCCCCCGGGACAGGGACTAGCGTCTACGAGCAGTACTTC. Translating gives CASSPPGTGTSVYEQYF. This chain links TRBV28 with TRBJ2-7, with TRBD2 as a possible D gene (10 bases). The CDR3 runs to 17 residues. V gave up 5 bases and J gave up 3 bases, with 23 bases separating them. Germline V CDR1 and CDR2: MDHEN, SYDVKM.

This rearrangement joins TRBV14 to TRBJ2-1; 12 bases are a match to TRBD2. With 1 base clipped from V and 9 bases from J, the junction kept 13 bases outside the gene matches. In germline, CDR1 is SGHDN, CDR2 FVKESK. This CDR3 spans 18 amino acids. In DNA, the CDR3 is TGTGCCAGCAGCCAAGGCGCCTCGGGACTAGCGGGTTCGATTGAGCAGTTCTTC. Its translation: CASSQGASGLAGSIEQFF.